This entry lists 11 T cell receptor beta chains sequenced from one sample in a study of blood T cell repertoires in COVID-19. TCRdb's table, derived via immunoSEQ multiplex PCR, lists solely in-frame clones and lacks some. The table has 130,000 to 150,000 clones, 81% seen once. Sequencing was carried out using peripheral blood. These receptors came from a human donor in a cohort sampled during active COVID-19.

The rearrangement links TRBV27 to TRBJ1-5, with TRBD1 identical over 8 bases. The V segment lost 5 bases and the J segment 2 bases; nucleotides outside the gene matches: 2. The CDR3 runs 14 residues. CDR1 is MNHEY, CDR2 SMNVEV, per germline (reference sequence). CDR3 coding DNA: TGTGCCAGCAGTAGACAGGGGCGCAATCAGCCCCAGCATTTT. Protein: CASSRQGRNQPQHF.

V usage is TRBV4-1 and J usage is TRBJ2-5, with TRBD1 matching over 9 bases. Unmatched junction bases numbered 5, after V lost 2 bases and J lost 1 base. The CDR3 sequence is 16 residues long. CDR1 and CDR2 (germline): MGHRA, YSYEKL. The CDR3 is CASSQTPQGAQETQYF. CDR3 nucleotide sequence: TGCGCCAGCAGCCAAACTCCACAGGGGGCCCAAGAGACCCAGTACTTC.

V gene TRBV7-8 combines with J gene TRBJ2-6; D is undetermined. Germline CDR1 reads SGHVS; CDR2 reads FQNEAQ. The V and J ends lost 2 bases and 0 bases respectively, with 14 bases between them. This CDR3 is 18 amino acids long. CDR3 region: CASSLQSPLLSGANVLTF. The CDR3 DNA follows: TGTGCCAGCAGCTTACAGTCCCCCCTCCTCTCTGGGGCCAACGTCCTGACTTTC.

CDR3 nucleotides: TGTGCCAGCAGCGTAGGTTTGCGGGAGGGGCACAATGAGCAGTTCTTC. It is translated as CASSVGLREGHNEQFF. The chain joins TRBV9 to TRBJ2-1, with 9 bases matching TRBD2. The CDR3 length is 16 residues. Germline V lookup: CDR1 SGDLS, CDR2 YYNGEE. With V trimmed by 0 bases and J by 5 bases, 6 bases remained unmatched.

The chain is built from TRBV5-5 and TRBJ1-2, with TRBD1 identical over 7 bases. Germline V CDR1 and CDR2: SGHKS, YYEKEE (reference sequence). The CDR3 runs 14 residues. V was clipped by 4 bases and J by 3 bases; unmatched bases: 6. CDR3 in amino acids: CASSPGTVDYGYTF. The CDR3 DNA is TGTGCCAGCAGCCCCGGGACAGTAGACTATGGCTACACCTTC. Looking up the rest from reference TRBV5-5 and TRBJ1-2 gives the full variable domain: DAGVTQSPTHLIKTRGQQVTLRCSPISGHKSVSWYQQVLGQGPQFIFQYYEKEERGRGNFPDRFSARQFPNYSSELNVNALLLGDSALYLCASSPGTVDYGYTFGSGTRLTVV.

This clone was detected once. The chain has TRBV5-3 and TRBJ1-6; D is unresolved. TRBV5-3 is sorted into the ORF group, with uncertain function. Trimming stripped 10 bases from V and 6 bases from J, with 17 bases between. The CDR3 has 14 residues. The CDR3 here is CAPNPQAGNSPLHF. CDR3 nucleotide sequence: TGTGCCCCCAACCCCCAGGCCGGTAATTCACCCCTCCACTTT.

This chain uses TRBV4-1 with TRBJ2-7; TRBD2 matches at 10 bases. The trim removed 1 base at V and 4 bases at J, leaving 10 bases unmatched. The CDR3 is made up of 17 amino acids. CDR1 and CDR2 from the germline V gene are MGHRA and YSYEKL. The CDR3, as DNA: TGCGCCAGCAGCCAAGGGATACCGGGACTAGCGATATACGAGCAGTACTTC. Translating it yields CASSQGIPGLAIYEQYF.

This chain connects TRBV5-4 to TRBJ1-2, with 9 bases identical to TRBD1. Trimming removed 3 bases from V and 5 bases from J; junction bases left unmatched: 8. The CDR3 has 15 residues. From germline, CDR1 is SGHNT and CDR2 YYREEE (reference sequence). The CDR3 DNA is TGTGCCAGCAGCTCCCCGACAGGGGGTAATTATGGCTACACCTTC. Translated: CASSSPTGGNYGYTF.

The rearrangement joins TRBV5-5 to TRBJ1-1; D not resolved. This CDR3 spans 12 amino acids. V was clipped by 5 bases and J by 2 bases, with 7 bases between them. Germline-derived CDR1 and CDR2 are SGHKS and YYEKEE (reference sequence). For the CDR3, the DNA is TGTGCCAGCAGGATAGCTAACACTGAAGCTTTCTTT. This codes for CASRIANTEAFF.

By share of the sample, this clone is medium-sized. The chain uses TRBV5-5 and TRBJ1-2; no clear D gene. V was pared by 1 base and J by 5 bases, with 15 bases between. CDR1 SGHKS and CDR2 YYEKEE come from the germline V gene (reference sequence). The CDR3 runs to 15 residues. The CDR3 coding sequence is TGTGCCAGCAGCTTGAGAAGAGGTGCGAATTATGGCTACACCTTC. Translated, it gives CASSLRRGANYGYTF.

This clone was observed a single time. The CDR3 sequence: CASSIPQRGNTGELFF. The CDR3 DNA sequence: TGTGCCAGTAGTATCCCCCAGCGGGGTAACACCGGGGAGCTGTTTTTT. The V and J genes are TRBV19 and TRBJ2-2, with 7 bases aligning to TRBD2. The V segment lost 3 bases and the J segment 2 bases; nucleotides outside the gene matches: 6. The CDR3 runs to 16 residues. Germline loops: CDR1 LNHDA, CDR2 SQIVND (reference sequence).